The 22 T cell receptor beta chains below come from one sample, sequenced in a study of blood T cell repertoires in COVID-19. Method: immunoSEQ multiplex PCR; TCRdb's copy keeps in-frame clones and lacks some. Found here are under 300,000 clones, about 83% of them singletons; the top ten hold around 6%. Sample: peripheral blood. The receptors come from a human donor in a cohort sampled during active COVID-19.

The J gene is TRBJ2-7, the V gene TRBV3-1 (or the pseudogene TRBV3-2); 7 bases are a match to TRBD2. J was trimmed by 4 bases and V by 1 base; bases with no gene match: 7. Germline V gene sequence: CDR1 LGHDT, CDR2 YNNKEL (reference sequence). The CDR3 totals 15 residues. The CDR3 is CASSQGWGGQYEQYF. CDR3 nucleotides: TGTGCCAGCAGCCAAGGATGGGGGGGTCAATACGAGCAGTACTTC.

This clone was seen more than once but under ten times. The CDR3 coding sequence is TGTGCCAGCACCAACAGGACAGGGCGGACTCAGCCCCAGCATTTT. Protein sequence: CASTNRTGRTQPQHF. The rearrangement links TRBV6-5 to TRBJ1-5; 8 positions match TRBD1. Germline-derived CDR1 and CDR2 are MNHEY and SVGAGI. The CDR3 has 15 residues. J gave up 6 bases and V 7 bases, and 11 bases lay outside the gene matches.

This chain joins TRBV28 and TRBJ1-2; 7 nucleotides line up with TRBD1. Per germline, CDR1 MDHEN and CDR2 SYDVKM. Trimming took 5 bases from V and 6 from J; bases not matched to a gene: 15. The CDR3 extends over 16 amino acids. CDR3: CASSLTLDRVIDGYTF. The CDR3 nucleotides are TGTGCCAGCAGTCTAACCCTCGACAGGGTTATTGATGGCTACACCTTC.

The chain has TRBV5-1 and TRBJ2-1; 11 bases are shared with TRBD2. Germline CDR1 and CDR2: SGHRS and YFSETQ. CDR3 length: 18 residues. After removal of 4 bases from V and 7 bases from J, the junction contained 16 bases not matched to a gene. The CDR3, as DNA: TGCGCCAGCAGCCCTTTAGGGGTAGCGGGGGGGCCGTTAAATGAGCAGTTCTTC. Translated, it gives CASSPLGVAGGPLNEQFF.

The gene calls are TRBV19 and TRBJ2-1, with 14 bases identical to TRBD2. The V gene end was trimmed by 7 bases and the J gene end by 7 bases; junction bases not matched to a gene: 6. The CDR3 runs to 15 residues. CDR1 and CDR2 (germline): LNHDA, SQIVND (reference sequence). Written as DNA, the CDR3 is TGTGCCAGTACGGTGGGGACTAGCGGGAGAAATGAGCAGTTCTTC. Translated: CASTVGTSGRNEQFF.

V is TRBV28 and J is TRBJ1-3, with D maybe TRBD1 (6 bases). Germline V gene sequence: CDR1 MDHEN, CDR2 SYDVKM. V gave up 6 bases and J gave up 2 bases, with 14 bases separating them. The CDR3 loop spans 15 amino acids. Written as DNA, the CDR3 is TGTGCCAGCAGCCCCTCAAACAGGGCTGGAAACACCATATATTTT. Its translation is CASSPSNRAGNTIYF.

The chain carries TRBV5-1 and TRBJ2-7, with D tentatively TRBD2 (5 bases). The CDR3 contains 12 residues. The V and J ends lost 4 bases and 5 bases respectively, with 10 bases between them. Germline CDR1 and CDR2: SGHRS and YFSETQ. CDR3 DNA: TGCGCCAGCAGCCCTCCCGGGGACGAGCAGTACTTC. Translating it yields CASSPPGDEQYF. The full variable domain, with the rest looked up from reference TRBV5-1 and TRBJ2-7, is KAGVTQTPRYLIKTRGQQVTLSCSPISGHRSVSWYQQTPGQGLQFLFEYFSETQRNKGNFPGRFSGRQFSNSRSEMNVSTLELGDSALYLCASSPPGDEQYFGPGTRLTVT.

This rearrangement joins TRBV18 to TRBJ2-1; D is perhaps TRBD2 (5 bases). Germline V lookup: CDR1 KGHSH, CDR2 LQKENI. The CDR3 length is 15 residues. Trimming took off 0 bases at V and 0 bases at J, with 6 bases between the two ends. The CDR3 is CASSPPTISYNEQFF. The CDR3 bases are TGTGCCAGCTCACCACCGACTATCTCCTACAATGAGCAGTTCTTC.

V and J are TRBV30 and TRBJ1-2, with D possibly TRBD1 on 5 matching bases. The length of the CDR3 is 13 residues. CDR1 is GTSNPN and CDR2 is SVGIG in the germline V gene (reference sequence). V was pared by 0 bases and J by 7 bases, with 12 bases between. The CDR3 DNA follows: TGTGCCTGGAGTGTAGGGGATATTGGTGGCTACACCTTC. Its protein product is CAWSVGDIGGYTF.

The count of this clone is one. This chain's CDR3 is CASSPNQGSSNQPQHF. The DNA of the CDR3 is TGTGCCAGCAGCCCCAATCAGGGATCTAGCAATCAGCCCCAGCATTTT. The V gene is TRBV28, the J gene TRBJ1-5; D might be TRBD1 (5 bases). V was shortened by 6 bases and J by 0 bases, with 15 bases between the two germline ends. The CDR3 extends over 16 amino acids. Germline CDR1 and CDR2: MDHEN and SYDVKM. Full variable domain (missing parts from reference TRBV28 and TRBJ1-5): DVKVTQSSRYLVKRTGEKVFLECVQDMDHENMFWYRQDPGLGLRLIYFSYDVKMKEKGDIPEGYSVSREKKERFSLILESASTNQTSMYLCASSPNQGSSNQPQHFGDGTRLSIL.

In this sample, this clone turned up once. The chain joins TRBV2 to TRBJ2-7; tentative D call: TRBD1 (9 bases). V was shortened by 7 bases and J by 3 bases, with 19 bases between the two germline ends. The CDR3 runs to 15 residues. Per germline, CDR1 SNHLY and CDR2 FYNNEI. The CDR3: CASTPGGDRVYEQYF. As DNA, the CDR3 is TGTGCCAGCACCCCGGGGGGGGACAGGGTCTACGAGCAGTACTTC.

The rearrangement links TRBV7-9 to TRBJ2-1; tentatively, D is TRBD1 (5 bases). Trimming removed 2 bases at V and 15 bases at J, with 14 bases between. In germline, CDR1 is SEHNR, CDR2 FQNEAQ (reference sequence). The CDR3 length is 12 residues. The DNA of the CDR3 is TGTGCCAGCAGCTTATGGACAACTACTCGGTTCTTC. It is translated as CASSLWTTTRFF.

CDR3 sequence reads: CASSSRDTPGEKLFF. CDR3 DNA: TGTGCCAGCAGCTCACGGGACACGCCAGGGGAAAAACTGTTTTTT. The V gene is TRBV11-2, the J gene TRBJ1-4, with D perhaps TRBD1 (6 bases). Germline V gene sequence: CDR1 SGHAT, CDR2 FQNNGV. The CDR3 runs to 15 residues. V lost 4 bases and J 8 bases, leaving 17 bases between the germline ends.

The chain combines TRBV11-2 with TRBJ2-2; D perhaps matches TRBD1 (6 bases). The ends were cut back, 2 bases at V and 4 bases at J, with 11 bases in the middle. Germline CDR1 and CDR2: SGHAT and FQNNGV. This CDR3 comprises 15 residues. The CDR3 bases are TGTGCCAGCAGCTTAAACAGGGTGACCACCGGGGAGCTGTTTTTT. This sequence encodes CASSLNRVTTGELFF.

This clone was counted once. The rearrangement uses TRBV2 and TRBJ2-7; D uncertain. The CDR3 contains 12 residues. The germline V gene encodes CDR1 SNHLY and CDR2 FYNNEI. V lost 6 bases, J lost 6 bases, and 12 bases lay in between. CDR3 region: CASSPPPREQYF. CDR3 in DNA: TGTGCCAGCAGCCCCCCCCCGCGCGAGCAGTACTTC.

This rearrangement joins TRBV2 to TRBJ1-1; 10 bases align to TRBD1. The germline V gene encodes CDR1 SNHLY and CDR2 FYNNEI. V dropped 7 bases and J dropped 4; count of bases not matched to a gene: 3. The length of the CDR3 is 13 residues. DNA for the CDR3: TGTGCCAGCACCAGGACAGGGGGCACTGAAGCTTTCTTT. It translates to CASTRTGGTEAFF.

This clone was seen only once. The chain is built from TRBV4-1 and TRBJ1-2, with D tentatively TRBD1 (5 bases). Germline CDR1 MGHRA, CDR2 YSYEKL. The CDR3 contains 16 residues. V was shortened by 1 base and J by 0 bases, with 12 bases between the two germline ends. The CDR3 region is CASSQGFRAPNYGYTF. The DNA for the CDR3 is TGCGCCAGCAGCCAAGGGTTCAGGGCCCCTAACTATGGCTACACCTTC.

The CDR3 sequence: CASSADHEGQGARSAQHF. The CDR3 DNA follows: TGTGCCAGCAGCGCCGACCATGAGGGACAGGGGGCGAGGTCAGCCCAGCATTTT. V usage is TRBV9 and J usage is TRBJ1-5, with 12 positions matching TRBD1. J lost 11 bases, V lost 3 bases, and 18 bases had no gene match. Germline values: CDR1 SGDLS, CDR2 YYNGEE. This CDR3 spans 18 amino acids.

The chain recombines TRBV18 with TRBJ2-1; 8 positions match TRBD1. The trim removed 8 bases at V and 9 bases at J, leaving 9 bases unmatched. The CDR3 has 13 residues. Germline CDR1 and CDR2: KGHSH and LQKENI. The CDR3 DNA reads TGTGCCAGCGCGGCAGGGGGCAAGGGTGAGCAGTTCTTC. Translating gives CASAAGGKGEQFF.

V is TRBV5-1 and J is TRBJ1-4; 7 nucleotides line up with TRBD1. CDR1 is SGHRS and CDR2 is YFSETQ in the germline V gene. J gave up 4 bases and V 4 bases, and 7 bases lay outside the gene matches. This CDR3 is built from 15 residues. The CDR3 sequence is CASSPKTGNNEKLFF. For the CDR3, the DNA is TGCGCCAGCAGCCCGAAGACAGGGAATAATGAAAAACTGTTTTTT.

The CDR3 region has the DNA TGCGCCAGCAGCCATCTGTATAACAGGGGGCGCACAGATACGCAGTATTTT. Protein sequence: CASSHLYNRGRTDTQYF. The genes are TRBV4-1 and TRBJ2-3; 9 positions match TRBD1. After removal of 3 bases from V and 1 base from J, the junction contained 8 bases not matched to a gene. The CDR3 is 17 amino acids. Germline CDR1 reads MGHRA; CDR2 reads YSYEKL.

The chain couples TRBV6-2 or TRBV6-3 to TRBJ2-3; 8 nucleotides line up with TRBD1. Germline loops: CDR1 MNHEY, CDR2 SVGEGT. CDR3 size: 15 residues. With V trimmed by 5 bases and J by 1 base, 5 bases remained unmatched. The CDR3, as DNA: TGTGCCAGCAGTAACGGACAGGGAGGCACAGATACGCAGTATTTT. Protein product: CASSNGQGGTDTQYF.